This T cell receptor beta chain was captured in a study of CD8+CD57+ T cells in acquired aplastic anemia. Overall study: Where healthy donors were concerned, CD4+ cells averaged about 11 million reads.

In this sample, this clonotype turned up many times. CDR1 GTSNPN and CDR2 SVGIG come from the germline V gene (reference sequence). CDR3 length equals 15 residues. Deletions cut 3 bases from V and 2 bases from J, with 14 bases between. Profiles of TCR beta VDJ and CDR3 were generated from a genomic DNA template. Each CDR3 protein is one row after TCRdb ran MiXCR on the reads. The sample contains hundreds of thousands of distinct CDR3 sequences, 65% to 80% of which appear only once. Sequencing was performed on sorted CD4+, CD8+, or CD8+CD57+ T cells (not recorded which) from PBMCs. The TCR originated in a human donor in good health, serving as a control. This chain joins TRBV30 and TRBJ1-5; a possible D gene is TRBD1 (5 bases). The CDR3 loop reads CAWSPVGGGNQPQHF. CDR3 bases: TGTGCCTGGAGCCCGGTCGGGGGTGGCAATCAGCCCCAGCATTTT.